This entry lists 23 T cell receptor beta chains sequenced from one sample in a study of regulatory T cells in long-lasting Graves disease. Combining iRepertoire HTBI primers with Arm-PCR of CDR3 regions, the authors built TCR beta libraries. TCRdb reprocessed the multiplex PCR reads with MiXCR, giving one entry per CDR3 protein. Among 350,000 to 500,000 distinct CDR3 sequences listed, over 15% were seen once. Time point reported: newly diagnosed GD, antithyroid drugs for less than 3 months. With RNA extracted from PBMCs as input, the TCR library was made. The sample was also reused in another study, on T cells in Graves' hyperthyroidism and ophthalmopathy.

The specimen was peripheral blood mononuclear cells (PBMCs), collected at new diagnosis, from a patient treated with antithyroid drugs. These receptors were obtained from a woman between 18 and 29 years old with Graves disease.

V gene TRBV6-1 combines with J gene TRBJ1-4, with 7 bases matching TRBD1. This CDR3 spans 15 amino acids. CDR1 and CDR2 from the germline V gene are MNHNS and SASEGT. J gave up 11 bases and V 6 bases, and 15 bases lay outside the gene matches. The CDR3 DNA reads TGTGCCAGCAGCCAGCGGGACAGTCTTATGAGCAAACTGTTTTTT. Amino acids: CASSQRDSLMSKLFF.

The chain joins TRBV19 to TRBJ1-3; TRBD1 is a possible D gene (5 bases). This CDR3 contains 16 residues. The germline V gene has CDR1 LNHDA and CDR2 SQIVND (reference sequence). V was shortened by 6 bases and J by 2 bases, with 17 bases between the two germline ends. The CDR3 protein is CASRFGTANTGNTIYF. The CDR3 DNA reads as TGTGCCAGTAGGTTTGGGACGGCGAATACTGGAAACACCATATATTTT.

There are a few counts of this clonotype. The chain has TRBV20-1 and TRBJ2-3; D may be TRBD2 (5 bases). CDR1 and CDR2 from the germline V gene are DFQATT and SNEGSKA (reference sequence). The CDR3 sequence is 16 residues long. The ends were cut back, 1 base at V and 0 bases at J, with 14 bases in the middle. The CDR3 loop is CSARVAGLLSTDTQYF. DNA for the CDR3: TGCAGTGCTAGAGTAGCAGGACTCCTCAGCACAGATACGCAGTATTTT.

This clonotype occurred many times. V is TRBV6-5 and J is TRBJ1-2; unclear D gene. This CDR3 is 13 amino acids long. Germline CDR1 and CDR2: MNHEY and SVGAGI. V dropped 2 bases and J dropped 6 bases, with 10 bases sitting between them. The CDR3 nucleotides are TGTGCCAGCAGTTACGAGGCATGGGATGGCTACACCTTC. It yields the protein CASSYEAWDGYTF.

The chain has TRBV14 and TRBJ2-7; D perhaps matches TRBD2 (5 bases). The CDR3 covers 12 residues. Germline loops: CDR1 SGHDN, CDR2 FVKESK. V lost 2 bases and J lost 6, with 8 bases in between. The DNA for the CDR3 is TGTGCCAGCAGCCAACCGGGGTTCGAGCAGTACTTC. Its protein product is CASSQPGFEQYF. The variable domain in full, with the rest retrieved from reference TRBV14 and TRBJ2-7, is EAGVTQFPSHSVIEKGQTVTLRCDPISGHDNLYWYRRVMGKEIKFLLHFVKESKQDESGMPNNRFLAERTGGTYSTLKVQPAELEDSGVYFCASSQPGFEQYFGPGTRLTVT.

About this clonotype: This may stem from a read error, because a much larger clone lies one nucleotide away. The chain employs TRBV4-3 and TRBJ2-1; TRBD2 aligns across 7 bases. The germline V gene has CDR1 LGHNA and CDR2 YSLEER. CDR3 size: 16 residues. With 0 bases clipped from V and 10 bases from J, the junction kept 12 bases outside the gene matches. The DNA of the CDR3 is TGCGCCAGCAGCCAAGAACGGAGCGGGATTTCCTACGAGCAGTTCTTC. It encodes CASSQERSGISYEQFF.

This clonotype was seen at least ten times. The chain is built from TRBV6-5 and TRBJ2-1, with 10 bases that match TRBD2. Germline lookup yields CDR1 MNHEY and CDR2 SVGAGI. CDR3 length: 19 amino acids. The V gene end was trimmed by 2 bases and the J gene end by 0 bases; junction bases not matched to a gene: 10. DNA for the CDR3: TGTGCCAGCAGTTACGCGAGGACTAGCGGTCCTTCCTCCTACAATGAGCAGTTCTTC. This translates into CASSYARTSGPSSYNEQFF.

This clonotype has at least ten counts. The chain uses TRBV28 and TRBJ2-7; D remains ambiguous. V dropped 5 bases and J dropped 3 bases, with 17 bases sitting between them. Germline-derived CDR1 and CDR2 are MDHEN and SYDVKM. The CDR3 has 15 residues. This chain's CDR3 is CASSAPPPQNYEQYF. DNA for the CDR3: TGTGCCAGCAGTGCCCCCCCCCCACAGAACTACGAGCAGTACTTC.

This clonotype showed up many times. J is TRBJ2-1 and V is TRBV2, with TRBD1 identical over 7 bases. The germline CDR1 and CDR2 sequences are SNHLY and FYNNEI. Trimming at V came to 7 bases and at J to 7 bases, leaving 7 bases not matched to a gene. The CDR3 is 13 residues long. In DNA form, the CDR3 reads TGTGCCAGCATGAATGACAGGGCGAATGAGCAGTTCTTC. Protein sequence: CASMNDRANEQFF. Looking up the rest from reference TRBV2 and TRBJ2-1 gives the full variable domain: EPEVTQTPSHQVTQMGQEVILRCVPISNHLYFYWYRQILGQKVEFLVSFYNNEISEKSEIFDDQFSVERPDGSNFTLKIRSTKLEDSAMYFCASMNDRANEQFFGPGTRLTVL.

This clonotype was seen ten or more times. This chain links TRBV24-1 with TRBJ2-5; 12 bases line up with TRBD1. The junction had 8 bases not matched to a gene; V was cut back by 4 bases and J by 6 bases. CDR3 length equals 16 residues. Germline values: CDR1 KGHDR, CDR2 SFDVKD. The CDR3 is CATSDPGTGGSKTQYF. CDR3 in DNA: TGTGCCACCAGTGACCCCGGGACAGGGGGCTCGAAGACCCAGTACTTC.

V usage is TRBV7-8 and J usage is TRBJ2-2; D call uncertain. CDR1 is SGHVS and CDR2 is FQNEAQ in the germline V gene. V lost 8 bases to trimming and J lost 0 bases, with 19 bases between them. The CDR3 consists of 17 residues. The CDR3 region is CASAAYTTTANTGELFF. CDR3 nucleotide sequence: TGTGCCAGCGCGGCATATACCACGACCGCGAACACCGGGGAGCTGTTTTTT.

The sample holds many counts of this clonotype. The chain recombines TRBV9 with TRBJ1-1; D uncertain. Per the germline V gene, CDR1 is SGDLS and CDR2 is YYNGEE. The CDR3 runs 14 residues. V was clipped by 0 bases and J by 3 bases, with 9 bases between them. Here the CDR3 DNA reads TGTGCCAGCAGCGTAGGAGAACTATACACTGAAGCTTTCTTT. This gives the protein CASSVGELYTEAFF.

This clonotype has a handful of counts. The chain joins TRBV12-3 or TRBV12-4 to TRBJ2-2; no clear D gene. The V end lost 5 bases, the J end lost 6 bases, and 16 bases lay between the germline ends. The CDR3 totals 15 residues. The CDR3 is CASSNTPGFAGELFF. The CDR3 DNA is TGTGCCAGCAGTAACACGCCGGGTTTCGCCGGGGAGCTGTTTTTT.

This rearrangement joins TRBV9 to TRBJ2-1, with unresolved D. Germline CDR1 reads SGDLS; CDR2 reads YYNGEE. The V gene lost 4 bases and the J gene lost 0 bases, with 14 bases spanning the gap. This CDR3 has 16 residues. For the CDR3, the DNA is TGTGCCAGCAGCCCCAGAGATTGGAGCTCCTACAATGAGCAGTTCTTC. Translating gives CASSPRDWSSYNEQFF.

This clonotype was observed at least ten times. DNA for the CDR3: TGTGCCAGCAGTGAACTTAGGCAGACACCCTACGAGCAGTACTTC. Protein: CASSELRQTPYEQYF. The V call is TRBV6-1, the J call TRBJ2-7; no definite D call. The V and J ends lost 2 bases and 2 bases respectively, with 13 bases between them. This CDR3 contains 15 residues. The germline V gene encodes CDR1 MNHNS and CDR2 SASEGT.

The V gene is TRBV3-1, the J gene TRBJ2-5; a weak D match, TRBD2 (7 bases). The CDR3 spans 13 residues. CDR1 and CDR2 (germline): LGHDT, YNNKEL (reference sequence). Trimming stripped 3 bases from V and 4 bases from J, with 9 bases between. The chain's CDR3 is CASSQRGGETQYF. DNA for the CDR3: TGTGCCAGCAGCCAGAGGGGGGGAGAGACCCAGTACTTC.

This clonotype has ten or more counts. This sequence joins TRBV7-3 and TRBJ2-7; 7 nucleotides line up with TRBD2. Trimming removed 3 bases from V and 6 bases from J; junction bases left unmatched: 5. Germline CDR1 SGHTA, CDR2 FQGTGA. This CDR3 contains 13 residues. The CDR3 DNA is TGTGCCAGCAGCTTGGGCGGGAGTGGCGAGCAGTACTTC. Its translation is CASSLGGSGEQYF.

This chain uses TRBV3-1 with TRBJ2-1; 14 bases align to TRBD2. V lost 4 bases to trimming and J lost 4 bases; unmatched junction nucleotides: 6. CDR3 length: 17 residues. CDR1 is LGHDT, CDR2 YNNKEL, per germline (reference sequence). CDR3 DNA sequence: TGTGCCAGCAGCCCAGGACTAGCGGGAGGTGCTTACAATGAGCAGTTCTTC. It codes for CASSPGLAGGAYNEQFF.

J is TRBJ2-2 and V is TRBV7-9, with a tentative D call TRBD1 (5 bases). Germline V gives CDR1 SEHNR, CDR2 FQNEAQ (reference sequence). V was cut by 5 bases and J by 0 bases, with 13 bases left in between. The CDR3 has 16 amino acids. The chain's CDR3 is CASSDTGAANTGELFF. The CDR3 coding sequence is TGTGCCAGCAGCGATACTGGGGCCGCGAACACCGGGGAGCTGTTTTTT.

This clonotype occurred many times. The chain recombines TRBV2 with TRBJ2-1, with 12 bases that match TRBD2. Germline CDR1 SNHLY, CDR2 FYNNEI. The V segment lost 6 bases and the J segment 6 bases; nucleotides outside the gene matches: 6. The CDR3 contains 15 residues. This CDR3 reads CASSLLAGGSNEQFF. The CDR3 nucleotides read TGTGCCAGCAGCCTACTAGCGGGAGGCAGCAATGAGCAGTTCTTC.

CDR3 DNA: TGCGCCAGCAGCTTGTCCAGGACTAGCGGGAGTGATGAGCAGTTCTTC. This gives the protein CASSLSRTSGSDEQFF. The chain joins TRBV5-1 to TRBJ2-1; TRBD2 agrees at 13 bases. Germline trimming cut 1 base from V and 8 bases from J; bases unmatched to any gene: 6. This CDR3 comprises 16 residues. Germline V lookup: CDR1 SGHRS, CDR2 YFSETQ.

This clonotype has just a few counts. The CDR3 does not close with the conserved phenylalanine or tryptophan, likely indicating a read error. V is TRBV6-1 and J is TRBJ1-1; D is ambiguous. Germline assignment: CDR1 MNHNS and CDR2 SASEGT. The CDR3 spans 16 residues. The CDR3 sequence is CASSETRPGLDTEAFL. For the CDR3, the DNA is TGCGCCAGCAGTGAAACCCGACCTGGGCTGGACACTGAAGCTTTCCTT.

This clonotype was seen a handful of times. A read error likely explains this, since a far larger clone differs by one base. The chain links TRBV28 to TRBJ2-1; TRBD1 aligns across 7 bases. From germline, CDR1 is MDHEN and CDR2 SYDVKM. With 7 bases clipped from V and 9 bases from J, the junction kept 9 bases outside the gene matches. This CDR3 contains 13 residues. The CDR3 loop reads CASTRDRAVEQFF. The CDR3 region has the DNA TGTGCCAGCACCCGAGACAGGGCGGTTGAGCAGTTCTTC.